The T cell receptor (beta chain) under discussion was sequenced for a study of follicular helper T cells after annual influenza vaccination. As for time point: 2013-2014 season, 7 days after vaccination. Adults received seasonal inactivated influenza vaccine, with sorted blood CD4 subsets sequenced before and after. Donors were community-dwelling with no influenza vaccine in the prior 6 months. This clone was observed a few times. The germline V gene encodes CDR1 MDHEN and CDR2 SYDVKM. The CDR3 covers 14 residues. The V end lost 6 bases, the J end lost 2 bases, and 8 bases lay between the germline ends. The assay was immunoSEQ multiplex PCR, and TCRdb's table has in-frame clones only and misses some. The sample has roughly 9,000 clones, approximately 86% seen once.

This clonotype was sampled from an adult who received the influenza vaccine. The chain carries TRBV28 and TRBJ1-6; no definite D call. Sequenced material: CXCR5+ CD38- circulating T follicular helper cells from blood, taken 7 days after influenza vaccination. Subset denoted: circulating Tfh, non-naive CD4+CXCR5+PD-1+ (ICOS+CD38+ or ICOS-CD38-). CDR3 DNA sequence: TGTGCCAGCAGCCAAGTCACCTATAATTCACCCCTCCACTTT. It specifies CASSQVTYNSPLHF.